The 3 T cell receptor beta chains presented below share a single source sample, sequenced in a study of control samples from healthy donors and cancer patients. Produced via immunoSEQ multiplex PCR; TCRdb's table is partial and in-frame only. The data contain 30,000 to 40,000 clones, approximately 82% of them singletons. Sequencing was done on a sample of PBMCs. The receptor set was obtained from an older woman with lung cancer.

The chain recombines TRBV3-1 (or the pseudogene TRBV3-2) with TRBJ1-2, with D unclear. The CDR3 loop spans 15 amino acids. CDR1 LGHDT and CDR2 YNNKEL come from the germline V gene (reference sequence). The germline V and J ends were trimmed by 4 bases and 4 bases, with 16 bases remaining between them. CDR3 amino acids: CASSLNPGSFYGYTF. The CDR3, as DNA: TGTGCCAGCAGCCTAAATCCGGGGTCCTTCTATGGCTACACCTTC.

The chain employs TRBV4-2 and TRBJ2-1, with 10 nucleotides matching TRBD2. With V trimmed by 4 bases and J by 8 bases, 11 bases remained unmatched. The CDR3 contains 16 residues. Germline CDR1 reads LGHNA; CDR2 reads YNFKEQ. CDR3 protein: CASSPAERGGRDEQFF. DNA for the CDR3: TGTGCCAGCAGCCCGGCGGAGCGGGGGGGCCGGGATGAGCAGTTCTTC.

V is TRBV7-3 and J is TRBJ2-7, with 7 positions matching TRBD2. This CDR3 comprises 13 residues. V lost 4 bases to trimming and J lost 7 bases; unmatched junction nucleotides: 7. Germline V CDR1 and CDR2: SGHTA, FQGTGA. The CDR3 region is CASSSHERGEQYF. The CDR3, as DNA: TGTGCCAGCAGCTCCCATGAGCGGGGTGAGCAGTACTTC.